Shown below are 25 T cell receptor beta chains from a single sample sequenced in a study of regulatory T cells in long-lasting Graves disease. Combining iRepertoire HTBI primers with Arm-PCR of CDR3 regions, the authors built TCR beta libraries. TCRdb re-called the multiplex PCR reads through MiXCR, storing one row per CDR3 protein. The sample has some 370,000 distinct CDR3 sequences, 20% to 25% seen once. Time point noted: persistent/refractory GD, antithyroid drugs over 5 years with positive TRAb. TCR sequences were obtained from RNA taken from PBMCs. Sequences were derived from peripheral blood mononuclear cells (PBMCs), sampled when the disease was refractory, from a patient treated with antithyroid drugs. The source is a woman between 40 and 50 years old with Graves disease.

This clonotype was detected a few times. The V call is TRBV10-3, the J call TRBJ1-5, with D perhaps matching TRBD1 (5 bases). The CDR3 has 16 residues. Trimming cost V 3 bases and J 3 bases, with 15 bases left between them. Germline-derived CDR1 and CDR2 are ENHRY and SYGVKD. This chain's CDR3 is CAISEGWGVTNQPQHF. Written as DNA, the CDR3 is TGTGCCATCAGTGAAGGATGGGGGGTTACCAATCAGCCCCAGCATTTT.

This clonotype was detected many times. The V call is TRBV11-2, the J call TRBJ2-7; tentatively, D is TRBD2 (6 bases). Germline lookup yields CDR1 SGHAT and CDR2 FQNNGV. V was trimmed by 4 bases and J by 6 bases, leaving 22 bases between them. The CDR3 totals 16 residues. The CDR3 DNA is TGTGCCAGCAGCTCCCTAATCGGAGGGGCGGCGGGCGAGCAGTACTTC. As protein: CASSSLIGGAAGEQYF. Looking up the rest from reference TRBV11-2 and TRBJ2-7 gives the full variable domain: EAGVAQSPRYKIIEKRQSVAFWCNPISGHATLYWYQQILGQGPKLLIQFQNNGVVDDSQLPKDRFSAERLKGVDSTLKIQPAKLEDSAVYLCASSSLIGGAAGEQYFGPGTRLTVT.

This clonotype has just a few counts. V is TRBV20-1 and J is TRBJ1-1, with D unresolved. Between the trimmed V and J ends, which lost 0 bases and 1 base, there was a span of 6 bases. Germline CDR1 DFQATT, CDR2 SNEGSKA (reference sequence). This CDR3 contains 13 residues. The CDR3 DNA is TGCAGTGCTAGAGATTTCTGGAACACTGAAGCTTTCTTT. Amino acid sequence: CSARDFWNTEAFF.

Ten or more counts support this clonotype. J is TRBJ2-7 and V is TRBV29-1, with TRBD2 matching 10 bases. The CDR3 extends over 13 amino acids. The germline V gene has CDR1 SQVTM and CDR2 ANQGSEA. V was clipped by 6 bases and J by 6 bases; unmatched bases: 8. CDR3 amino acids: CSVLSGRAGEQYF. Here the CDR3 DNA reads TGCAGCGTACTGAGCGGGAGGGCCGGCGAGCAGTACTTC.

V gene TRBV7-9 combines with J gene TRBJ1-2, with D possibly matching TRBD1 (6 bases). The germline V gene has CDR1 SEHNR and CDR2 FQNEAQ (reference sequence). CDR3 length equals 17 residues. The germline V and J ends were trimmed by 5 bases and 3 bases, with 22 bases remaining between them. DNA of the CDR3: TGTGCCAGCAGCAAAACATTGTACAGGGCGCGACACTATGGCTACACCTTC. It codes for CASSKTLYRARHYGYTF.

With respect to this clonotype: This may stem from a read error, because a much larger clone lies one nucleotide away. The rearrangement uses TRBV6-5 and TRBJ2-7, with no clear D. CDR3 size: 16 residues. Germline V lookup: CDR1 MNHEY, CDR2 SVGAGI. Trimming pared 4 bases from V and 0 bases from J, leaving 16 bases between. The CDR3 nucleotides are TGTGCCAGCAGTTCCCTCCCCGCGCAGAGCTCCTACGAGCAGTACTTC. Translation gives CASSSLPAQSSYEQYF.

This clonotype was counted many times. CDR3 region: CSARDLWLANTGELFF. The CDR3, as DNA: TGCAGTGCTAGAGACCTGTGGCTAGCGAACACCGGGGAGCTGTTTTTT. This sequence joins TRBV20-1 and TRBJ2-2; D unclear. V was shortened by 0 bases and J by 0 bases, with 11 bases between the two germline ends. Per germline, CDR1 DFQATT and CDR2 SNEGSKA (reference sequence). CDR3 length: 16 amino acids.

The chain is built from TRBV2 and TRBJ2-7; D uncertain. V gave up 6 bases and J gave up 8 bases, with 17 bases separating them. Looked up from germline, CDR1 is SNHLY and CDR2 is FYNNEI. The CDR3 length is 13 residues. The CDR3 protein is CASSTRGRSQQYF. The CDR3 nucleotides are TGTGCCAGCAGCACTCGCGGACGGAGTCAGCAGTACTTC.

This clonotype was seen many times. The chain employs TRBV5-1 and TRBJ1-1, with TRBD1 as a possible D gene (5 bases). The germline gives CDR1 SGHRS, CDR2 YFSETQ. The CDR3 is made up of 14 amino acids. Trimming took off 4 bases at V and 4 bases at J, with 14 bases between the two ends. DNA of the CDR3: TGCGCCAGCAGCAAACTGGGGGAGGGCACTGAAGCTTTCTTT. Protein product: CASSKLGEGTEAFF.

V usage is TRBV9 and J usage is TRBJ2-5, with D unresolved. This CDR3 contains 13 residues. The V end lost 2 bases, the J end lost 4 bases, and 9 bases lay between the germline ends. Germline CDR1 is SGDLS and CDR2 is YYNGEE. The CDR3 loop is CASSVEGSETQYF. The CDR3 coding sequence is TGTGCCAGCAGCGTTGAAGGGTCAGAGACCCAGTACTTC.

About this clonotype: The junction departs from germline at one end; a sequencing error may be responsible. V gene TRBV6-2 or TRBV6-3 combines with J gene TRBJ1-1; a weak D match, TRBD1 (5 bases). CDR3 length: 16 amino acids. Germline loops: CDR1 MNHEY, CDR2 SVGEGT. Here the CDR3 reads CASSYSPKGKNIEAFF. The CDR3 DNA reads as TGTGCCAGCAGTTACTCACCGAAGGGGAAGAACATTGAAGCTTTCTTT.

This clonotype was recorded many times. The chain recombines TRBV28 with TRBJ2-5; D is uncertain. Germline V CDR1 and CDR2: MDHEN, SYDVKM. V lost 5 bases, J lost 5 bases, and 18 bases lay in between. This CDR3 has 15 amino acids. The CDR3 nucleotides are TGTGCCAGCAGTCCCGCTTACTCGAGATCGGAGACCCAGTACTTC. Its translation is CASSPAYSRSETQYF.

The chain recombines TRBV11-2 with TRBJ2-3, with D possibly being TRBD2 (5 bases). V lost 1 base, J lost 8 bases, and 13 bases lay in between. Looked up from germline, CDR1 is SGHAT and CDR2 is FQNNGV. There are 14 residues in the CDR3. For the CDR3, the DNA is TGTGCCAGCAGCTTAGGTGGGGTCAGCGGTACGCAGTATTTT. Protein product: CASSLGGVSGTQYF.

This clonotype was seen many times. This rearrangement joins TRBV5-1 to TRBJ2-6; 7 bases are shared with TRBD2. Unmatched junction bases numbered 5, after V lost 7 bases and J lost 1 base. CDR1 and CDR2 (germline): SGHRS, YFSETQ. The CDR3 consists of 15 residues. CDR3 amino acids: CASAWGGSGANVLTF. The CDR3 DNA is TGCGCCAGCGCATGGGGAGGGTCTGGGGCCAACGTCCTGACTTTC.

This clonotype came up many times. The V call is TRBV20-1, the J call TRBJ2-7; D not resolved. CDR1 is DFQATT and CDR2 is SNEGSKA in the germline V gene (reference sequence). Trimming removed 6 bases from V and 7 bases from J, with 22 bases in between. The CDR3 spans 14 residues. The CDR3 is CSADANPGSREQYF. The CDR3 DNA is TGCAGTGCCGATGCGAATCCGGGCTCTCGAGAGCAGTACTTC.

This clonotype was detected a few times. The chain recombines TRBV7-9 with TRBJ2-3; 9 bases are shared with TRBD2. After removal of 2 bases from V and 2 bases from J, the junction contained 2 bases not matched to a gene. CDR1 and CDR2 from the germline V gene are SEHNR and FQNEAQ (reference sequence). This CDR3 contains 15 residues. The CDR3 reads CASSLLAGVTDTQYF. Here the CDR3 DNA reads TGTGCCAGCAGCTTATTAGCGGGAGTCACAGATACGCAGTATTTT.

This clonotype was recorded at least ten times. This chain uses TRBV7-2 with TRBJ2-2; TRBD2 matches 12 bases. The germline V gene has CDR1 SGHTA and CDR2 FQGNSA. The CDR3 has 17 residues. With 0 bases clipped from V and 6 bases from J, the junction kept 5 bases outside the gene matches. CDR3 sequence: CASSLASLAGGSGELFF. The CDR3 DNA reads TGTGCCAGCAGCTTAGCAAGCCTAGCGGGAGGGTCCGGGGAGCTGTTTTTT.

The table lists this clonotype with a few counts. The chain carries TRBV18 and TRBJ2-7; D unresolved. This CDR3 is 13 amino acids long. V lost 2 bases to trimming and J lost 3 bases, with 8 bases between them. CDR1 and CDR2 (germline): KGHSH, LQKENI. CDR3 in DNA: TGTGCCAGCTCACCAGGGCAGGACTACGAGCAGTACTTC. Its translation: CASSPGQDYEQYF.

This clonotype occurred many times. A much larger clonotype is one base distant, so this may be a read error. V gene TRBV28 combines with J gene TRBJ1-1, with no clear D. Germline CDR1 MDHEN, CDR2 SYDVKM. This CDR3 spans 11 amino acids. Trimming left V 7 bases short and J 0 bases short, with 3 bases between. The CDR3 loop reads CASILNTEAFF. The CDR3 DNA is TGTGCCAGCATCTTGAACACTGAAGCTTTCTTT.

In the case of this clonotype: A much larger clone is a single base away; this may be a read error. V gene TRBV28 combines with J gene TRBJ1-6; tentatively, D is TRBD1 (5 bases). V lost 4 bases and J 9 bases, leaving 13 bases between the germline ends. The CDR3 sequence is 14 residues long. Germline assignment: CDR1 MDHEN and CDR2 SYDVKM. In DNA form, the CDR3 reads TGTGCCAGCAGTTCCAGGGTAGCGGGTTCACCCCTCCACTTT. Translated, it gives CASSSRVAGSPLHF.

This clonotype was detected ten times or more. The rearrangement joins TRBV15 to TRBJ2-1; D may be TRBD2 (5 bases). CDR1 is LNHNV, CDR2 YYDKDF, per germline (reference sequence). V lost 8 bases, J lost 3 bases, and 8 bases lay in between. The CDR3 length is 12 residues. CDR3 bases: TGTGCCACCGGAGACTACTACAATGAGCAGTTCTTC. It codes for CATGDYYNEQFF. Based on the CDR3 plus reference TRBV15 and TRBJ2-1, the full variable domain is DAMVIQNPRYQVTQFGKPVTLSCSQTLNHNVMYWYQQKSSQAPKLLFHYYDKDFNNEADTPDNFQSRRPNTSFCFLDIRSPGLGDTAMYLCATGDYYNEQFFGPGTRLTVL.

Here the CDR3 DNA reads TGTGCCAGCAGCCGAGGACAGACTAATGAAAAACTGTTTTTT. This gives the protein CASSRGQTNEKLFF. The gene calls are TRBV6-1 and TRBJ1-4; a weak D match, TRBD1 (6 bases). The length of the CDR3 is 14 residues. The V and J ends lost 6 bases and 2 bases respectively, with 10 bases between them. Germline V gene lookup returns CDR1 MNHNS and CDR2 SASEGT.

This clonotype was observed many times. V and J are TRBV28 and TRBJ2-7, with TRBD2 identical over 8 bases. The germline V gene has CDR1 MDHEN and CDR2 SYDVKM. V lost 5 bases to trimming and J lost 2 bases; unmatched junction nucleotides: 5. The CDR3 contains 14 residues. The CDR3 is CASSLAGVTYEQYF. The CDR3 DNA follows: TGTGCCAGCAGTCTAGCGGGTGTGACCTACGAGCAGTACTTC.

This clonotype has just a few counts. The chain recombines TRBV19 with TRBJ1-5; D is possibly TRBD1 (5 bases). Germline values: CDR1 LNHDA, CDR2 SQIVND (reference sequence). The CDR3 runs to 15 residues. Trimming took 4 bases from V and 2 from J, leaving 12 bases between them. This chain's CDR3 is CASSTGTEGNQPQHF. The CDR3 bases are TGTGCCAGTAGTACCGGGACGGAGGGCAATCAGCCCCAGCATTTT. Together with reference TRBV19 and TRBJ1-5, the CDR3 gives the full variable domain: DGGITQSPKYLFRKEGQNVTLSCEQNLNHDAMYWYRQDPGQGLRLIYYSQIVNDFQKGDIAEGYSVSREKKESFPLTVTSAQKNPTAFYLCASSTGTEGNQPQHFGDGTRLSIL.

V gene TRBV29-1 combines with J gene TRBJ2-2, with D possibly called TRBD1 or TRBD2 (6 bases each). V lost 3 bases to trimming and J lost 6 bases, with 14 bases between them. CDR1 and CDR2 (germline): SQVTM, ANQGSEA. The CDR3 totals 14 residues. CDR3: CSVDRQGRPGELFF. CDR3 nucleotides: TGCAGCGTTGATAGGCAGGGGAGGCCCGGGGAGCTGTTTTTT.